The 9 T cell receptor beta chains given below trace back to one sample, sequenced in a study of beta chain features in type 1 diabetes. Isolated RNA was reverse transcribed in full, so expressed TCRB transcripts were sequenced. TCRdb's copy holds only in-frame clones and misses some; the assay was immunoSEQ multiplex PCR. This table has about 700,000 clones, roughly 13% appearing once. Study conclusions and caveats: Patients with Type 1 diabetes showed moderately but significantly shorter TCRB CDR3s in all four CD4+ subsets.

The antigens these receptors bind are not known. Material: naive CD4+ T cells from blood. The receptors shown here come from a man aged 18-30 years with type 1 diabetes.

The chain recombines TRBV6-5 with TRBJ1-2, with D tentatively TRBD1 (5 bases). CDR3 length equals 15 residues. V shed 0 bases and J shed 6 bases, with 14 bases lying between them. Germline-derived CDR1 and CDR2 are MNHEY and SVGAGI. For the CDR3, the DNA is TGTGCCAGCAGTTACTCGAAGTGGCCGGGGGATGGCTACACCTTC. Amino acid sequence: CASSYSKWPGDGYTF.

This clone was detected only a few times. The rearrangement joins TRBV7-9 to TRBJ1-1; no clear D. Looked up from germline, CDR1 is SEHNR and CDR2 is FQNEAQ (reference sequence). V dropped 0 bases and J dropped 1 base, with 3 bases sitting between them. The CDR3 runs to 13 residues. The CDR3 sequence: CASSLAKNTEAFF. CDR3 nucleotide sequence: TGTGCCAGCAGCTTAGCTAAGAACACTGAAGCTTTCTTT.

This clone has a handful of counts. The chain employs TRBV4-1 and TRBJ2-5; D is possibly TRBD2 (6 bases). Deletions cut 0 bases from V and 2 bases from J, with 10 bases between. The CDR3 loop spans 15 amino acids. In germline, CDR1 is MGHRA, CDR2 YSYEKL. The CDR3 loop is CASSQDAGPQETQYF. As DNA, the CDR3 is TGCGCCAGCAGCCAAGATGCGGGACCACAAGAGACCCAGTACTTC.

The chain is built from TRBV10-3 and TRBJ1-2, with TRBD1 matching 9 bases. V shed 2 bases, J shed 3 bases, and the junction held 1 base outside the gene matches. Per the germline V gene, CDR1 is ENHRY and CDR2 is SYGVKD. The CDR3 runs 14 residues. CDR3 region: CAISEGTGYYGYTF. CDR3 coding DNA: TGTGCCATCAGTGAGGGGACAGGGTACTATGGCTACACCTTC.

The chain couples TRBV7-7 to TRBJ1-2; 11 bases map to TRBD1. The germline V gene has CDR1 SSHAT and CDR2 FNYEAQ (reference sequence). V trimming: 10 bases; J trimming: 4 bases; junction bases outside the gene matches: 17. The CDR3 contains 17 residues. CDR3 nucleotide sequence: TGTGCCACTACTGCACTCGCGGGACAGGGGGAGAGCTATGGCTACACCTTC. Translation: CATTALAGQGESYGYTF. The full variable domain, in which reference TRBV7-7 and TRBJ1-2 provide the parts outside the CDR3, is GAGVSQSPRYKVTKRGQDVTLRCDPISSHATLYWYQQALGQGPEFLTYFNYEAQPDKSGLPSDRFSAERPEGSISTLTIQRTEQRDSAMYRCATTALAGQGESYGYTFGSGTRLTVV.

V usage is TRBV6-6 and J usage is TRBJ1-5, with D hard to call. CDR1 MNHNY and CDR2 SVGAGI come from the germline V gene (reference sequence). V lost 5 bases, J lost 4 bases, and 12 bases lay in between. The CDR3 runs to 14 residues. The DNA of the CDR3 is TGTGCCAGCAGTGCGGGTGATGGGAATCAGCCCCAGCATTTT. Protein product: CASSAGDGNQPQHF.

The chain uses TRBV29-1 and TRBJ1-5; 9 positions match TRBD1. The CDR3 extends over 13 amino acids. V was pared by 6 bases and J by 9 bases, with 9 bases of the junction left unmatched. Germline loops: CDR1 SQVTM, CDR2 ANQGSEA. The CDR3 reads CSVGQGMEMPQHF. The CDR3 region has the DNA TGCAGCGTAGGACAGGGGATGGAGATGCCCCAGCATTTT.

The chain has TRBV20-1 and TRBJ2-2, with unresolved D. Per germline, CDR1 DFQATT and CDR2 SNEGSKA (reference sequence). This CDR3 spans 11 amino acids. Trimming took 5 bases from V and 1 from J, leaving 2 bases between them. This chain's CDR3 is CSAQNTGELFF. Here the CDR3 DNA reads TGCAGTGCTCAGAACACCGGGGAGCTGTTTTTT.

The chain carries TRBV7-9 and TRBJ1-4; perhaps TRBD1 as D (5 bases). CDR1 is SEHNR, CDR2 FQNEAQ, per germline (reference sequence). The V end was cut by 3 bases, the J end by 3 bases, with 8 bases between. The CDR3 has 14 amino acids. The CDR3 sequence is CASSFPGPNEKLFF. In nucleotides, the CDR3 is TGTGCCAGCAGCTTCCCAGGGCCTAATGAAAAACTGTTTTTT.